These 29 T cell receptor beta chains share one sample of origin, sequenced in a study of blood T cells in healthy people across ages. The authors ran a second PCR of about 6 to 12 cycles using a sample-barcoded 5' primer and a J-beta primer mix. Each CDR3 protein is one row after TCRdb ran MiXCR on the 5' RACE reads. This sample yields 1.5 million to 2 million distinct CDR3 sequences, of which 34% are seen a single time; approximately 11% belongs to the top ten. Sequenced sample: blood. All receptors derive from a woman under 40 in good health.

As to this clonotype: One end of the junction does not line up with germline, which may come from a read error. The chain carries TRBV9 and TRBJ1-2; D gene unclear. CDR1 SGDLS and CDR2 YYNGEE come from the germline V gene. The CDR3 is made up of 15 amino acids. DNA of the CDR3: TGTGCCAACAGCGTAGGTCAGGAGGTACACGAAGGCTACACCTTC. It encodes CANSVGQEVHEGYTF.

This chain connects TRBV6-6 to TRBJ1-6; D gene ambiguous. Trimming took 7 bases from V and 7 from J, leaving 11 bases between them. Germline CDR1 and CDR2: MNHNY and SVGAGI (reference sequence). The CDR3 loop spans 13 amino acids. The CDR3 DNA follows: TGTGCCAGCACCCCGGGGTCAAATTCACCCCTCCACTTT. Amino acids: CASTPGSNSPLHF.

The sample holds a few counts of this clonotype. This rearrangement joins TRBV27 to TRBJ2-1; tentative D call: TRBD2 (7 bases). This CDR3 spans 15 amino acids. Trimming shortened V by 8 bases and J by 4 bases, and 18 bases separated the two germline ends. CDR1 and CDR2 (germline): MNHEY, SMNVEV (reference sequence). CDR3 nucleotide sequence: TGTGCCAGCCCAGAGCGGGACACGAATTACAATGAGCAGTTCTTC. This translates into CASPERDTNYNEQFF.

This clonotype was recorded a few times. The chain employs TRBV27 and TRBJ2-1; D is perhaps TRBD1 or TRBD2 (7 bases each). This CDR3 region has 15 residues. Per germline, CDR1 MNHEY and CDR2 SMNVEV (reference sequence). Between the trimmed V and J ends, which lost 7 bases and 9 bases, there was a span of 22 bases. The CDR3 protein is CASNTGAWGGGEQFF. CDR3 nucleotides: TGTGCCAGCAACACAGGGGCCTGGGGCGGGGGTGAGCAGTTCTTC.

This clonotype was detected once. The V call is TRBV11-1, the J call TRBJ2-7; no reliable D call. The CDR3 has 12 residues. Germline loops: CDR1 SGHAT, CDR2 FQDESV (reference sequence). With 8 bases removed from V and 6 bases from J, the gap between germline ends came to 14 bases. CDR3 sequence reads: CASALNSGEQYF. The DNA for the CDR3 is TGTGCCAGCGCCCTCAATAGTGGCGAGCAGTACTTC.

A few counts support this clonotype. The CDR3 coding sequence is TGTGCCAGCAGGCTAGCGGGAGGGCCTAATGAGCAGTTCTTC. Protein product: CASRLAGGPNEQFF. The genes are TRBV6-2 or TRBV6-3 and TRBJ2-1; 12 bases are shared with TRBD2. Trimming at V came to 6 bases and at J to 7 bases, leaving 4 bases not matched to a gene. CDR1 and CDR2 from the germline V gene are MNHEY and SVGEGT. The CDR3 loop spans 14 amino acids.

V usage is TRBV7-9 and J usage is TRBJ2-3, with TRBD2 matching over 8 bases. Germline values: CDR1 SEHNR, CDR2 FQNEAQ (reference sequence). V shed 6 bases, J shed 3 bases, and the junction held 2 bases outside the gene matches. This CDR3 has 13 residues. The CDR3 bases are TGTGCCAGCAGTCAGCGGGAGACAGATACGCAGTATTTT. This encodes CASSQRETDTQYF.

The chain combines TRBV5-6 with TRBJ1-2; a possible D gene is TRBD1 (6 bases). The length of the CDR3 is 16 residues. V was cut by 2 bases and J by 0 bases, with 14 bases left in between. Germline V lookup: CDR1 SGHDT, CDR2 YYEEEE. CDR3 DNA: TGTGCCAGCAGCTTATTAACAGGGTCCACTAACTATGGCTACACCTTC. Protein: CASSLLTGSTNYGYTF.

The chain uses TRBV28 and TRBJ2-7, with D unresolved. V was shortened by 7 bases and J by 3 bases, with 10 bases between the two germline ends. This CDR3 spans 12 amino acids. Per germline, CDR1 MDHEN and CDR2 SYDVKM. The CDR3 here is CASTRPGYEQYF. The CDR3 region has the DNA TGTGCCAGCACCCGACCAGGCTACGAGCAGTACTTC.

Here the CDR3 DNA reads TGCGCCAGCAGCCAACAGGGGCCCGGGACTGAAGCTTTCTTT. Translating it yields CASSQQGPGTEAFF. The V and J genes are TRBV5-1 and TRBJ1-1; the match to TRBD1 covers 7 bases. CDR1 is SGHRS, CDR2 YFSETQ, per germline. The CDR3 is made up of 14 amino acids. V dropped 4 bases and J dropped 5; count of bases not matched to a gene: 8.

Notes on this clonotype: At one boundary the junction diverges from the germline segment, which might be a read error. The V call is TRBV12-3 or TRBV12-4, the J call TRBJ2-5; either TRBD1 or TRBD2 may supply D (7 bases each). The CDR3 loop spans 13 amino acids. This CDR3 reads CAMNLQGRETRYF. The CDR3 bases are TGTGCCATGAACTTACAGGGGAGGGAGACCCGGTACTTC.

The sample holds a few counts of this clonotype. V is TRBV29-1 and J is TRBJ1-1; TRBD1 matches 7 bases. Germline V gives CDR1 SQVTM, CDR2 ANQGSEA. The CDR3 has 14 residues. V shed 2 bases, J shed 3 bases, and the junction held 6 bases outside the gene matches. CDR3 DNA sequence: TGCAGCGTTGAACGAGACAGGGATGACACTGAAGCTTTCTTT. Its translation: CSVERDRDDTEAFF.

This clonotype appeared a few times. The junction does not match germline at one end; this may be a read error. This chain uses TRBV3-1 with TRBJ2-3, with D maybe TRBD2 (5 bases). The CDR3 has 14 residues. The germline V gene encodes CDR1 LGHDT and CDR2 YNNKEL (reference sequence). CDR3 amino acids: CASSLLESKDTQYF. CDR3 nucleotides: TGTGCCAGCAGCCTACTAGAGAGCAAAGATACGCAGTATTTT.

V gene TRBV15 combines with J gene TRBJ2-3; tentative D call: TRBD2 (6 bases). Germline V gene lookup returns CDR1 LNHNV and CDR2 YYDKDF (reference sequence). Trimming removed 3 bases from V and 0 bases from J, with 7 bases in between. The CDR3 length is 14 residues. Written as DNA, the CDR3 is TGTGCCACCAGCAGGCGGGGAAGCACAGATACGCAGTATTTT. Encoded protein: CATSRRGSTDTQYF. The whole variable domain, remainder taken from reference TRBV15 and TRBJ2-3, is DAMVIQNPRYQVTQFGKPVTLSCSQTLNHNVMYWYQQKSSQAPKLLFHYYDKDFNNEADTPDNFQSRRPNTSFCFLDIRSPGLGDTAMYLCATSRRGSTDTQYFGPGTRLTVL.

This clonotype has more than one count but fewer than ten. The V and J genes are TRBV10-3 and TRBJ2-7; D could derive from TRBD1 or TRBD2 (7 bases each). CDR3 length equals 15 residues. Germline CDR1 ENHRY, CDR2 SYGVKD. Trimming left V 7 bases short and J 6 bases short, with 22 bases between. CDR3 in DNA: TGTGCCATCACCCCTCATCAGGGGGGAGGGTCCGAGCAGTACTTC. Protein product: CAITPHQGGGSEQYF.

The gene calls are TRBV27 and TRBJ1-5, with D tentatively TRBD1 (5 bases). Deletions cut 5 bases from V and 11 bases from J, with 16 bases between. Germline values: CDR1 MNHEY, CDR2 SMNVEV (reference sequence). The CDR3 runs 13 residues. The DNA for the CDR3 is TGTGCCAGCAGTCCACTAGGGACTTCAGCCCAGCATTTT. It codes for CASSPLGTSAQHF.

Concerning this clonotype itself: Compared with germline, one end of the junction differs, possibly owing to a read error. The gene calls are TRBV5-1 and TRBJ2-1, with 10 bases lining up with TRBD1. Germline V CDR1 and CDR2: SGHRS, YFSETQ. The CDR3 runs 17 residues. The CDR3 loop is CASSLAQTGGTYNGQFF. CDR3 nucleotides: TGCGCCAGCAGCTTGGCCCAGACAGGGGGCACCTACAATGGGCAGTTCTTC.

The CDR3 spells CSGGQDNSPLHF. In DNA form, the CDR3 reads TGCAGTGGAGGACAGGACAATTCACCCCTCCACTTT. The gene calls are TRBV20-1 and TRBJ1-6, with TRBD1 matching 7 bases. Germline V lookup: CDR1 DFQATT, CDR2 SNEGSKA (reference sequence). This CDR3 comprises 12 residues. V lost 7 bases and J lost 7; bases outside the gene matches: 4.

Details on this clonotype: Possible read error: a much larger clone is one base away. The chain employs TRBV29-1 and TRBJ2-5; possibly TRBD2 for D (6 bases). V lost 3 bases, J lost 11 bases, and 25 bases lay in between. The germline CDR1 and CDR2 sequences are SQVTM and ANQGSEA. The CDR3 length is 15 residues. The DNA of the CDR3 is TGCAGCGTTGAGGGCTCTGGGGGGTCCTCCTACGGGCAGTACTTC. This encodes CSVEGSGGSSYGQYF.

In its sample, this clonotype was seen a few times. The chain recombines TRBV9 with TRBJ2-5, with TRBD2 identical over 8 bases. The CDR3 is made up of 15 amino acids. V dropped 0 bases and J dropped 3; count of bases not matched to a gene: 4. CDR1 is SGDLS and CDR2 is YYNGEE in the germline V gene. The CDR3 here is CASSVASGGEETQYF. CDR3 coding DNA: TGTGCCAGCAGCGTAGCCAGCGGGGGAGAAGAGACCCAGTACTTC.

This clonotype occurred a few times. This chain joins TRBV7-9 and TRBJ2-7, with TRBD1 as a possible D gene (9 bases). The CDR3 loop spans 18 amino acids. Germline values: CDR1 SEHNR, CDR2 FQNEAQ (reference sequence). V lost 0 bases and J lost 0, with 18 bases in between. In DNA form, the CDR3 reads TGTGCCAGCAGCTTAGCGTATGGACAGGGGACTAGCTCCTACGAGCAGTACTTC. This sequence encodes CASSLAYGQGTSSYEQYF.

The chain has TRBV3-1 and TRBJ1-1, with D perhaps matching TRBD1 (5 bases). Germline-derived CDR1 and CDR2 are LGHDT and YNNKEL (reference sequence). This CDR3 contains 12 residues. V was clipped by 3 bases and J by 4 bases, with 6 bases between them. CDR3 residues: CASSQGLTEAFF. CDR3 nucleotides: TGTGCCAGCAGCCAGGGGCTCACTGAAGCTTTCTTT.

The chain combines TRBV20-1 with TRBJ2-7; 8 nucleotides agree with TRBD2. V lost 8 bases and J lost 2; bases outside the gene matches: 5. This CDR3 has 12 residues. Germline CDR1 and CDR2: DFQATT and SNEGSKA (reference sequence). The CDR3 protein is CSYGGVTYEQYF. CDR3 nucleotide sequence: TGCAGTTACGGGGGGGTTACCTACGAGCAGTACTTC.

The chain uses TRBV9 and TRBJ2-3; possibly TRBD1 for D (7 bases). In germline, CDR1 is SGDLS, CDR2 YYNGEE. The V end was cut by 3 bases, the J end by 5 bases, with 13 bases between. CDR3 length equals 14 residues. In nucleotides, the CDR3 is TGTGCCAGCAGCGCAAACAGGGGAGGAGATACGCAGTATTTT. It translates to CASSANRGGDTQYF.

This clonotype turned up a few times. The V and J genes are TRBV7-7 and TRBJ2-5, with 12 bases lining up with TRBD2. Germline CDR1 and CDR2: SSHAT and FNYEAQ (reference sequence). V lost 5 bases to trimming and J lost 1 base; unmatched junction nucleotides: 11. This CDR3 contains 18 residues. The DNA of the CDR3 is TGTGCCAGCAGCCAAACTAGCGGGGGGACTAACTTCCAAGAGACCCAGTACTTC. This gives the protein CASSQTSGGTNFQETQYF. Looking up the rest from reference TRBV7-7 and TRBJ2-5 gives the full variable domain: GAGVSQSPRYKVTKRGQDVTLRCDPISSHATLYWYQQALGQGPEFLTYFNYEAQPDKSGLPSDRFSAERPEGSISTLTIQRTEQRDSAMYRCASSQTSGGTNFQETQYFGPGTRLLVL.

The gene calls are TRBV20-1 and TRBJ1-2; the match to TRBD1 covers 9 bases. Germline V CDR1 and CDR2: DFQATT, SNEGSKA (reference sequence). Unmatched junction bases numbered 8, after V lost 5 bases and J lost 7 bases. CDR3 size: 13 residues. As DNA, the CDR3 is TGCAGTGCTCCCGGGACAGGGTACACTGGCTACACCTTC. Protein product: CSAPGTGYTGYTF.

This clonotype was observed a few times. The chain is built from TRBV7-2 and TRBJ2-5; a weak D match, TRBD1 (6 bases). Germline lookup yields CDR1 SGHTA and CDR2 FQGNSA. Trimming removed 3 bases from V and 1 base from J, with 12 bases in between. This CDR3 comprises 15 residues. CDR3 sequence: CASSLVDRSQETQYF. The DNA for the CDR3 is TGTGCCAGCAGCTTGGTCGACAGGTCCCAAGAGACCCAGTACTTC.

The chain couples TRBV7-9 to TRBJ2-7, with TRBD2 as a possible D gene (6 bases). The CDR3 loop spans 13 amino acids. Germline CDR1 SEHNR, CDR2 FQNEAQ (reference sequence). The V gene lost 4 bases and the J gene lost 6 bases, with 13 bases spanning the gap. CDR3 bases: TGTGCCAGCAGCTCTAACAACGGGGGCGAGCAGTACTTC. Its protein is CASSSNNGGEQYF.

The chain joins TRBV6-1 to TRBJ1-5; possibly TRBD1 for D (5 bases). The germline V gene encodes CDR1 MNHNS and CDR2 SASEGT. Trimming pared 7 bases from V and 4 bases from J, leaving 11 bases between. This CDR3 has 13 residues. The CDR3 DNA reads as TGTGCCAGCATGGGGGTTCTAAATCAGCCCCAGCATTTT. This encodes CASMGVLNQPQHF.